These T cell receptor beta chains were read from a single sample in a study of T cells expressing NK-cell markers. TCRdb derives one entry per CDR3 protein from the 5' RACE reads, leaving out DNA. In all, the sample yields some 440,000 distinct CDR3 sequences. Sequencing input: blood T cells: a sorted CD56 or NKG2C T cell subset, CD4+ or CD8+ T cells, or bulk PBMC T cells (not recorded which). The receptors here all came from a woman aged 45-60 years in good health. Each CDR3 is given with its conserved first and last residue.

TRBV5-4	TRBJ2-1	CASSWGTGGGTNNEQFF
TRBV5-1	TRBJ2-1	CASSPDRYNEQFF
TRBV7-8	TRBJ2-7	CASSWDSSSYEQYF
TRBV3-1	TRBJ2-7	CASSQAGAFSYEQYF
TRBV14	TRBJ2-3	CASSQDGGYTQYF
TRBV29-1	TRBJ2-1	CSVEAMKQGTVNEQFF
TRBV7-2	TRBJ2-3	CASSLLSPSSSTQYF
TRBV6-2/TRBV6-3	TRBJ2-7	CASRRSGTEQYF
TRBV4-1	TRBJ2-5	CASSRSLGGLVGETQYF
TRBV7-9	TRBJ2-6	CASSLRQGPRSGANVLTF
TRBV4-1	TRBJ1-1	CASRPSKGARTAEAFF
TRBV6-5	TRBJ2-2	CASSYLSLRAPGELFF
TRBV2	TRBJ1-2	CATRPGAPGYTF
TRBV19	TRBJ2-4	CASSITGQLNIQYF
TRBV5-6	TRBJ2-2	CASSLWGGPANTGELFF
TRBV5-1	TRBJ2-5	CASSLEQGVGETQYF
TRBV20-1	TRBJ1-1	CSARAGGLTEAFF
TRBV10-3	TRBJ1-5	CATKQGDQPQHF
TRBV30	TRBJ1-1	CAWSVQGIGDTEAFF
TRBV7-3	TRBJ2-7	CASSLTAGRSEQYF
TRBV20-1	TRBJ2-3	CSATSGRPSTDTQYF
TRBV24-1	TRBJ2-5	CATSDLPGKTQYF
TRBV12-3/TRBV12-4	TRBJ2-1	CASSSRGLAGGPSRSYNEQFF
TRBV4-1	TRBJ2-1	CASSLFDRNNEQFF
TRBV12-3/TRBV12-4	TRBJ1-2	CASSLGTGEGYTF
TRBV11-2	TRBJ2-1	CASSITSGSYNEQFF
TRBV7-8	TRBJ2-1	CASGGRASTEQFF
TRBV29-1	TRBJ2-1	CSGDSLGALNEQFF
TRBV21-1	TRBJ1-2	CPPGGTFHLYGYTF
TRBV27	TRBJ2-1	CASSSPGVMIHEQFF
TRBV4-2	TRBJ1-1	CASNYEMNTEAFF
TRBV5-1	TRBJ1-4	CASSFISATNEKLFF
TRBV12-3/TRBV12-4	TRBJ1-5	CAIRQLDREHQPQHF
TRBV14	TRBJ2-7	CASSQVSGGEQYF
TRBV29-1	TRBJ2-1	CSHIAGGHNEQFF
TRBV20-1	TRBJ2-2	CSARDLSRAGDTGELFF
TRBV5-1	TRBJ2-3	CASTPRGPEGDTQYF
TRBV18	TRBJ2-7	CASSSTGGYLEQYF
TRBV24-1	TRBJ1-4	CATSDGGRGNEKLFF
TRBV3-1	TRBJ2-3	CASSPTGGLAGGDTQYF
TRBV11-2	TRBJ1-2	CASSPDRVNYGYTF
TRBV6-6	TRBJ2-1	CASKGGSGNEQFF
TRBV5-6	TRBJ2-3	CASRTTGTDTQYF
TRBV12-3/TRBV12-4	TRBJ1-2	CASSRQGVNYGYTF
TRBV5-1	TRBJ2-1	CASSLVENNEQFF
TRBV4-1	TRBJ2-7	CASSQGTGGGSYEQYF
TRBV4-1	TRBJ2-7	CASSQRTSGNYEQYF
TRBV7-2	TRBJ1-5	CASSLGHLGVAGNQPQHF
TRBV11-2	TRBJ2-2	CASSQDRGAGELFF
TRBV11-2	TRBJ2-2	CASSSPIRTGHGELFF
TRBV20-1	TRBJ2-4	CSAIAKNIQYF
TRBV7-9	TRBJ1-2	CASSFPFDSNYGYTF
TRBV5-1	TRBJ2-7	CASTPSPSSSYEQYF
TRBV20-1	TRBJ2-3	CSAYSARAGGTDTQYF
TRBV20-1	TRBJ2-1	CRVDAGGPYEQFF
TRBV3-1	TRBJ2-1	CASSPLGVYNEQFF